These T cell receptor beta chains were read from a single sample in a study of blood T cells in healthy people across ages. TCRdb re-called the 5' RACE reads with MiXCR, one entry per CDR3 protein. The sample includes roughly 700,000 distinct CDR3 sequences, around half seen only once; the top ten take roughly 30%. Sequenced material: blood. The receptors were sampled from a woman aged 60-70 years in good health. Each CDR3 is given with its conserved first and last residue. A D gene is named only where the DNA matches it firmly. A row's size may be missing; if present it is once, few, many or a size class.

TRBV14,once,.,TRBJ2-1,CASSQGNSNEQFF,TGTGCCAGCAGCCAAGGTAATAGCAATGAGCAGTTCTTC
TRBV5-1,.,TRBD2,TRBJ2-3,CASSLSLLSQKTSGSTDTQYF,TGCGCCAGCAGCTTGAGCCTCCTCTCGCAAAAGACTAGCGGGAGCACAGATACGCAGTATTTT
TRBV28,.,.,TRBJ2-7,CASQGGGYEQYF,TGTGCCAGCCAAGGCGGCGGCTACGAGCAGTACTTC
TRBV20-1,.,.,TRBJ1-5,CSASEGQPQHF,TGCAGTGCTAGCGAGGGTCAGCCCCAGCATTTT
TRBV7-9,.,.,TRBJ2-5,CASSSELRETQYF,TGTGCCAGCAGCTCGGAGCTAAGGGAGACCCAGTACTTC
TRBV5-1,.,TRBD2,TRBJ2-3,CASRASGYTDTQYF,TGCGCCAGCAGGGCTAGCGGATACACAGATACGCAGTATTTT
TRBV27,.,.,TRBJ1-1,CASSLSSGANTEAFF,TGTGCCAGCAGTTTATCCTCCGGGGCCAACACTGAAGCTTTCTTT
TRBV7-3,.,.,TRBJ2-3,CASSGSPHTDTQYF,TGTGCCAGCAGCGGGTCCCCCCACACAGATACGCAGTATTTT
TRBV20-1,.,.,TRBJ1-1,CSARGGARMNTEAFF,TGCAGTGCTAGAGGGGGGGCGCGCATGAACACTGAAGCTTTCTTT
TRBV14,.,.,TRBJ1-2,CASSQEGPGFSYGYTF,TGTGCCAGCAGCCAAGAAGGTCCAGGGTTCAGCTATGGCTACACCTTC
TRBV12-3/TRBV12-4,few,TRBD2,TRBJ2-1,CASSQGLAHNEQFF,TGTGCCAGCAGTCAGGGACTAGCCCACAATGAGCAGTTCTTC
TRBV15,.,.,TRBJ2-1,CATSQWGTGYNEQFF,TGTGCCACCAGCCAATGGGGGACTGGCTACAATGAGCAGTTCTTC
TRBV20-1,.,.,TRBJ2-7,CSALGQQGMLDEQYF,TGCAGTGCTTTGGGGCAACAGGGCATGCTCGACGAGCAGTACTTC
TRBV7-9,many,.,TRBJ2-1,CASSPPVAYNEQFF,TGTGCCAGCAGCCCCCCGGTAGCCTACAATGAGCAGTTCTTC
TRBV5-1,many,.,TRBJ2-1,CASSLQRYNEQFF,TGCGCCAGCAGCTTACAGCGATACAATGAGCAGTTCTTC
TRBV28,.,.,TRBJ2-3,CASSPGGDADTQYF,TGTGCCAGCAGTCCCGGGGGAGACGCAGATACGCAGTATTTT
TRBV20-1,once,TRBD2,TRBJ2-7,CSAPSGRAGREQYF,TGCAGTGCTCCTAGCGGGAGGGCTGGGCGCGAGCAGTACTTC
TRBV11-2,few,.,TRBJ2-5,CASSLAESTQYF,TGTGCCAGCAGCTTGGCCGAAAGCACCCAGTACTTC
TRBV20-1,.,TRBD2,TRBJ2-3,CSAREIRGRSDTQYF,TGCAGTGCTAGAGAGATACGCGGGAGGTCAGATACGCAGTATTTT
TRBV27,.,TRBD1,TRBJ1-2,CASSLSNPGGGYTF,TGTGCCAGCAGTTTATCGAACCCAGGGGGCGGCTACACCTTC
TRBV6-2/TRBV6-3,.,TRBD2,TRBJ2-5,CASSSLAGVLETQYF,TGTGCCAGCAGTTCTCTAGCGGGAGTTTTAGAGACCCAGTACTTC
TRBV12-3/TRBV12-4,.,TRBD2,TRBJ2-1,CASSILAGGVNNEQFF,TGTGCCAGCAGTATATTAGCGGGAGGGGTCAACAATGAGCAGTTCTTC
TRBV20-1,.,.,TRBJ2-7,CSARVDRRAYEQYF,TGCAGTGCTAGAGTCGACAGGAGAGCCTACGAGCAGTACTTC
TRBV7-2,.,.,TRBJ2-4,CASSPRRESGVNIQYF,TGTGCCAGCAGCCCCCGCCGAGAGTCGGGAGTGAACATTCAGTACTTC
TRBV7-3,once,.,TRBJ2-3,CASSPNGGLASTDTQYF,TGTGCCAGCAGCCCCAATGGGGGGCTAGCATCCACAGATACGCAGTATTTT
TRBV28,few,TRBD2,TRBJ2-4,CASSESGTSGTIQYF,TGTGCCAGCAGTGAATCCGGGACTAGCGGGACAATTCAGTACTTC
TRBV12-5,.,TRBD2,TRBJ2-3,CASGLGTSIRTDTQYF,TGTGCTAGTGGTTTAGGGACTAGCATTCGCACAGATACGCAGTATTTT
TRBV15,.,.,TRBJ2-1,CATSTGLDRSYNEQFF,TGTGCCACCAGCACCGGACTCGATCGATCCTACAATGAGCAGTTCTTC
TRBV2,.,.,TRBJ2-3,CASGRTTDTQYF,TGTGCCAGCGGGAGGACCACAGATACGCAGTATTTT
TRBV6-2/TRBV6-3,few,.,TRBJ2-7,CASSYFVGAYEQYF,TGTGCCAGCAGTTATTTCGTGGGGGCCTACGAGCAGTACTTC
TRBV6-6,.,.,TRBJ1-2,CASSLPDGPHVYTF,TGTGCCAGCAGTCTGCCCGATGGCCCTCATGTCTACACCTTC
TRBV20-1,.,TRBD1,TRBJ2-7,CSARNPGQSSYEQYF,TGCAGTGCGCGTAACCCGGGACAGAGCTCCTACGAGCAGTACTTC
TRBV7-9,few,.,TRBJ2-7,CASSLEGGTSYEQYF,TGTGCCAGCAGCTTAGAGGGCGGGACCTCCTACGAGCAGTACTTC
TRBV12-3/TRBV12-4,few,.,TRBJ2-1,CASSFLGSYNEQFF,TGTGCCAGCAGTTTTCTTGGCTCCTACAATGAGCAGTTCTTC
TRBV15,.,TRBD2,TRBJ2-5,CATSRGNSGSLETQYF,TGTGCCACCAGCAGAGGAAACAGCGGGAGTCTAGAGACCCAGTACTTC
TRBV10-3,few,TRBD2,TRBJ2-3,CAISGQRDTDTQYF,TGTGCCATCAGTGGGCAGCGGGACACAGATACGCAGTATTTT
TRBV4-3,few,.,TRBJ1-6,CASSQETPPVDSPLHF,TGCGCCAGCAGCCAAGAGACTCCCCCGGTAGATTCACCCCTCCACTTT
TRBV7-2,few,.,TRBJ1-1,CASSRTDTEAFF,TGTGCCAGCAGCCGGACTGACACTGAAGCTTTCTTT
TRBV5-4,.,.,TRBJ2-3,CASSPQVQDTQYF,TGTGCCAGCAGCCCACAGGTGCAAGATACGCAGTATTTT
TRBV28,few,TRBD2,TRBJ2-7,CASSGGGTGYEQYF,TGTGCCAGCAGTGGCGGGGGAACGGGCTACGAGCAGTACTTC
TRBV29-1,few,TRBD2,TRBJ2-1,CSVEEFLAENEQFF,TGCAGCGTTGAAGAGTTCCTAGCGGAGAATGAGCAGTTCTTC
TRBV20-1,once,TRBD2,TRBJ2-5,CSARGAGVGEQYF,TGCAGTGCTAGGGGAGCGGGAGTGGGGGAGCAGTACTTC
TRBV14,few,TRBD2,TRBJ2-3,CASSPISSGRWRDTQYF,TGTGCCAGCAGCCCGATTTCTAGCGGGAGGTGGCGAGATACGCAGTATTTT
TRBV5-1,once,TRBD2,TRBJ2-1,CASSLAPTSGRYEQFF,TGCGCCAGCAGCTTGGCGCCCACTAGCGGGAGGTATGAGCAGTTCTTC
TRBV20-1,once,.,TRBJ2-1,CSAGRREGEQFF,TGCAGTGCCGGAAGGAGAGAGGGTGAGCAGTTCTTC
TRBV7-2,few,.,TRBJ2-5,CASSSTRPQYF,TGTGCCAGCAGCTCCACGAGGCCCCAGTACTTC